This T cell receptor beta chain was profiled in a study of blood T cell repertoires in COVID-19. About the study: T cells, B-cell-depleted T cells, or PBMCs supplied cDNA or gDNA.

This clone was seen ten or more times. Libraries were prepared by immunoSEQ multiplex PCR; TCRdb keeps only in-frame clonotypes and omits some of them. The table has 200,000 to 250,000 clones, roughly nine tenths seen once. CDR1 SEHNR and CDR2 FQNEAQ come from the germline V gene (reference sequence). J gave up 4 bases and V 5 bases, and 5 bases lay outside the gene matches. The CDR3 length is 16 residues. The specimen sequenced was PBMCs or T cells enriched from blood (not recorded which). The chain recombines TRBV7-9 with TRBJ2-3; 14 bases line up with TRBD2. The TCR originated in a woman younger than 45 who had recovered from COVID-19. CDR3 DNA: TGTGCCAGCAGCCAGACTAGCGGGGGGGTGGCAGATACGCAGTATTTT. Translation gives CASSQTSGGVADTQYF.